This T cell receptor beta chain was captured in a study of T cell repertoires in cytomegalovirus infection. TCRdb ran MiXCR on the reads and lists one entry per CDR3 protein. Of some 500,000 distinct CDR3 sequences in the sample, 40% were seen once. This clonotype was counted ten times or more. What it binds is unknown. V was clipped by 2 bases and J by 0 bases, with 10 bases between them. Germline assignment: CDR1 SGHTA and CDR2 FQGNSA. The CDR3 totals 16 residues. This chain connects TRBV7-2 to TRBJ2-2; either TRBD1 or TRBD2 may supply D (5 bases each). Material: cultured PBMCs, obtained from culture after CMV antigen stimulation. The origin of this receptor is a human donor in good health (CMV status not recorded). Some clones in this sample may be carry-over from other donors' samples. In DNA, the CDR3 is TGTGCCAGCAGCTTAATGGGGGTACCGAACACCGGGGAGCTGTTTTTT. The encoded protein is CASSLMGVPNTGELFF.